Shown below are 32 T cell receptor beta chains from a single sample sequenced in a study of CD8 T cells in Susac syndrome. The authors reverse transcribed roughly 0.5 to 1 ug RNA with random hexamers. TCRdb re-called the immunoSEQ multiplex PCR reads through MiXCR, storing one row per CDR3 protein. The data show over 100,000 distinct CDR3 sequences, 95% to 98% seen once. Sequenced material: CD4+ T cells from PBMCs. These receptor sequences come from a human donor in good health.

The chain carries TRBV2 and TRBJ2-2, with 12 bases lining up with TRBD2. V shed 8 bases, J shed 7 bases, and the junction held 8 bases outside the gene matches. The germline gives CDR1 SNHLY, CDR2 FYNNEI. The CDR3 totals 15 residues. The CDR3 coding sequence is TGTGCCAGCCACTCGACTAGCGGGAGTCACGGGGAGCTGTTTTTT. Translating it yields CASHSTSGSHGELFF.

V is TRBV9 and J is TRBJ1-4, with 9 bases fitting TRBD1. The germline CDR1 and CDR2 sequences are SGDLS and YYNGEE. The CDR3 runs 14 residues. The junction had 7 bases not matched to a gene; V was cut back by 6 bases and J by 7 bases. CDR3 nucleotide sequence: TGTGCCAGCACCCGGACAGGGGTTGGTGAAAAACTGTTTTTT. Protein sequence: CASTRTGVGEKLFF.

The V gene is TRBV30, the J gene TRBJ1-5; D is possibly TRBD1 (6 bases). The CDR3 is made up of 13 amino acids. Germline CDR1 and CDR2: GTSNPN and SVGIG (reference sequence). Trimming removed 0 bases from V and 4 bases from J, with 7 bases in between. CDR3 region: CAWSVQGNQPQHF. The CDR3 nucleotides read TGTGCCTGGAGTGTGCAGGGGAATCAGCCCCAGCATTTT.

This chain connects TRBV20-1 to TRBJ2-2; unclear D gene. CDR3 length: 16 amino acids. Germline CDR1 is DFQATT and CDR2 is SNEGSKA (reference sequence). V lost 0 bases and J lost 4, with 15 bases in between. CDR3 amino acids: CSARDSPSGITGELFF. CDR3 nucleotides: TGCAGTGCTAGAGATAGTCCTAGTGGGATCACCGGGGAGCTGTTTTTT.

This clonotype was seen just once. V usage is TRBV29-1 and J usage is TRBJ1-1; 7 bases are a match to TRBD1. Germline V lookup: CDR1 SQVTM, CDR2 ANQGSEA. The CDR3 sequence is 14 residues long. The trim removed 7 bases at V and 4 bases at J, leaving 12 bases unmatched. Here the CDR3 reads CSAVRAQGGTEAFF. The CDR3 nucleotides are TGCAGCGCCGTGCGCGCTCAGGGGGGCACTGAAGCTTTCTTT.

V gene TRBV5-4 combines with J gene TRBJ2-5; D is possibly TRBD2 (5 bases). CDR1 SGHNT and CDR2 YYREEE come from the germline V gene (reference sequence). The CDR3 consists of 13 residues. V shed 4 bases and J shed 2 bases, with 9 bases lying between them. CDR3 bases: TGTGCCAGCAGCCCAACTAGTCAAGAGACCCAGTACTTC. Translated: CASSPTSQETQYF.

J is TRBJ2-3 and V is TRBV18; no reliable D call. CDR3 size: 12 residues. Trimming stripped 4 bases from V and 5 bases from J, with 7 bases between. CDR1 and CDR2 (germline): KGHSH, LQKENI. CDR3 region: CASSRPEDTQYF. Here the CDR3 DNA reads TGTGCCAGCTCACGACCGGAAGATACGCAGTATTTT.

The genes are TRBV27 and TRBJ1-2; D is possibly TRBD1 (6 bases). Deletions cut 4 bases from V and 7 bases from J, with 16 bases between. Germline lookup yields CDR1 MNHEY and CDR2 SMNVEV (reference sequence). The CDR3 extends over 14 amino acids. CDR3 DNA: TGTGCCAGCAGTTCGACGACTAACAGGGTTGGCTACACCTTC. As protein: CASSSTTNRVGYTF.

This chain links TRBV20-1 with TRBJ1-1; D perhaps matches TRBD1 (5 bases). The CDR3 is made up of 13 amino acids. Deletions cut 7 bases from V and 7 bases from J, with 19 bases between. Germline CDR1 is DFQATT and CDR2 is SNEGSKA (reference sequence). CDR3 amino acids: CSVEGGADLEAFF. The DNA for the CDR3 is TGCAGTGTCGAAGGAGGGGCCGACCTTGAAGCTTTCTTT.

V and J are TRBV6-2 or TRBV6-3 and TRBJ1-5, with D possibly matching TRBD1 (6 bases). The CDR3 contains 15 residues. Trimming took off 4 bases at V and 7 bases at J, with 17 bases between the two ends. The germline gives CDR1 MNHEY, CDR2 SVGEGT. The CDR3 here is CASSFGGHPGQPQHF. The CDR3 DNA follows: TGTGCCAGCAGTTTCGGGGGACACCCCGGGCAGCCCCAGCATTTT.

The chain is built from TRBV11-3 and TRBJ2-1; a weak D match, TRBD1 (5 bases). Trimming shortened V by 6 bases and J by 0 bases, and 12 bases separated the two germline ends. This CDR3 spans 15 amino acids. Germline lookup yields CDR1 SGHNT and CDR2 YENEEA. For the CDR3, the DNA is TGTGCCAGCAGAAGGGGCGGTAGCTCCTACAATGAGCAGTTCTTC. It is translated as CASRRGGSSYNEQFF. Together with reference TRBV11-3 and TRBJ2-1, the CDR3 gives the full variable domain: EAGVVQSPRYKIIEKKQPVAFWCNPISGHNTLYWYLQNLGQGPELLIRYENEEAVDDSQLPKDRFSAERLKGVDSTLKIQPAELGDSAVYLCASRRGGSSYNEQFFGPGTRLTVL.

The chain is built from TRBV6-5 and TRBJ2-7; a possible D gene is TRBD1 (5 bases). V was shortened by 6 bases and J by 0 bases, with 21 bases between the two germline ends. The CDR3 totals 17 residues. CDR1 and CDR2 from the germline V gene are MNHEY and SVGAGI. In DNA, the CDR3 is TGTGCCAGCAGACCTCGAGATAAGGCAGGGTTCTCCTACGAGCAGTACTTC. Translated: CASRPRDKAGFSYEQYF.

The rearrangement joins TRBV6-1 to TRBJ2-1; a weak D match, TRBD2 (5 bases). In germline, CDR1 is MNHNS, CDR2 SASEGT. The CDR3 has 13 amino acids. V gave up 2 bases and J gave up 12 bases, with 14 bases separating them. CDR3 DNA sequence: TGTGCCAGCAGTGAAAGGGCCGGACTCGGGCAGTTCTTC. Its protein product is CASSERAGLGQFF.

The chain couples TRBV19 to TRBJ2-7; 7 bases line up with TRBD2. Germline V gene sequence: CDR1 LNHDA, CDR2 SQIVND (reference sequence). This CDR3 comprises 15 residues. The junction had 8 bases not matched to a gene; V was cut back by 3 bases and J by 3 bases. The CDR3 nucleotides read TGTGCCAGTAGTATGTCGCGAGGGACTAACTACGAGCAGTACTTC. It encodes CASSMSRGTNYEQYF.

The gene calls are TRBV7-3 and TRBJ2-6, with a tentative D call TRBD2 (6 bases). Trimming removed 5 bases at V and 0 bases at J, with 17 bases between. There are 18 residues in the CDR3. Germline V gene sequence: CDR1 SGHTA, CDR2 FQGTGA. The CDR3 region is CASSPLAAQISGANVLTF. The DNA of the CDR3 is TGTGCCAGCAGCCCATTAGCGGCTCAAATCTCTGGGGCCAACGTCCTGACTTTC.

The chain uses TRBV5-1 and TRBJ2-7; 9 nucleotides line up with TRBD1. The CDR3 covers 17 residues. From germline, CDR1 is SGHRS and CDR2 YFSETQ. J lost 5 bases, V lost 0 bases, and 12 bases had no gene match. CDR3 sequence: CASSLAVVRTGVNEQYF. CDR3 nucleotides: TGCGCCAGCAGCTTGGCCGTGGTCAGGACAGGGGTGAACGAGCAGTACTTC.

The sample holds a few counts of this clonotype. This chain uses TRBV3-1 with TRBJ1-1; the D is unclear. Germline CDR1 and CDR2: LGHDT and YNNKEL (reference sequence). The CDR3 runs to 13 residues. The ends were cut back, 6 bases at V and 1 base at J, with 9 bases in the middle. CDR3 loop: CASSPGENTEAFF. The CDR3 DNA reads TGTGCCAGCAGTCCAGGAGAGAACACTGAAGCTTTCTTT.

The chain employs TRBV19 and TRBJ2-4; D ambiguous. The germline V gene has CDR1 LNHDA and CDR2 SQIVND (reference sequence). The CDR3 has 15 amino acids. V lost 3 bases to trimming and J lost 0 bases, with 9 bases between them. The CDR3 protein is CASSIGDPAKNIQYF. The CDR3 nucleotides read TGTGCCAGTAGTATTGGGGATCCAGCCAAAAACATTCAGTACTTC.

The rearrangement links TRBV5-1 to TRBJ1-2, with D tentatively TRBD1 (6 bases). Trimming shortened V by 3 bases and J by 8 bases, and 17 bases separated the two germline ends. In germline, CDR1 is SGHRS, CDR2 YFSETQ. The CDR3 is 14 amino acids. The CDR3 sequence is CASSSGQKARGYTF. CDR3 DNA: TGCGCCAGCAGCTCAGGACAGAAGGCGCGGGGCTACACCTTC.

CDR3 loop: CASSVDSDTQYF. As DNA, the CDR3 is TGTGCCAGCAGCGTCGACTCGGATACGCAGTATTTT. The V gene is TRBV9, the J gene TRBJ2-3; D gene unclear. Trimming took off 2 bases at V and 6 bases at J, with 7 bases between the two ends. CDR3 size: 12 residues. The germline gives CDR1 SGDLS, CDR2 YYNGEE.

CDR3 residues: CASSSTLTNEKLFF. The CDR3 DNA follows: TGTGCCAGCAGCTCGACGCTTACTAATGAAAAACTGTTTTTT. This chain connects TRBV5-6 to TRBJ1-4; D is undetermined. CDR3 length equals 14 residues. Germline CDR1 SGHDT, CDR2 YYEEEE. V dropped 3 bases and J dropped 2 bases, with 8 bases sitting between them.

This chain joins TRBV12-2 and TRBJ1-6. TRBV12-2 is a known pseudogene. The CDR3 covers 16 residues. CDR3 nucleotide sequence: TGTGCAAGTCGCTCCCTCGGGACTCTCTATAATTCACCCCTCCACTTT. Translating it yields CASRSLGTLYNSPLHF.

Written as DNA, the CDR3 is TGTGCCAGCAGCCGTAGCGGACAGGCGATCTATGGCTACACCTTC. It translates to CASSRSGQAIYGYTF. The V and J genes are TRBV5-4 and TRBJ1-2; 7 bases match TRBD1. Germline V CDR1 and CDR2: SGHNT, YYREEE (reference sequence). The CDR3 is 15 amino acids. Unmatched junction bases numbered 10, after V lost 4 bases and J lost 4 bases. The full variable domain, with the rest looked up from reference TRBV5-4 and TRBJ1-2, is ETGVTQSPTHLIKTRGQQVTLRCSSQSGHNTVSWYQQALGQGPQFIFQYYREEENGRGNFPPRFSGLQFPNYSSELNVNALELDDSALYLCASSRSGQAIYGYTFGSGTRLTVV.

The rearrangement uses TRBV12-3 or TRBV12-4 and TRBJ2-6; D unclear. Between the trimmed V and J ends, which lost 7 bases and 1 base, there was a span of 14 bases. There are 16 residues in the CDR3. The CDR3, as DNA: TGTGCCAGCACCGATCTTGGGTGGTCTGGGGCCAACGTCCTGACTTTC. It translates to CASTDLGWSGANVLTF.

The chain has TRBV19 and TRBJ1-4; 7 bases are shared with TRBD1. The junction had 9 bases not matched to a gene; V was cut back by 6 bases and J by 5 bases. Germline CDR1 and CDR2: LNHDA and SQIVND (reference sequence). The CDR3 spans 15 residues. The CDR3 DNA reads TGTGCCAGTAGGCCCCAGGACAGGAGAAATGAAAAACTGTTTTTT. Encoded protein: CASRPQDRRNEKLFF.

The rearrangement links TRBV20-1 to TRBJ2-1; perhaps TRBD2 as D (6 bases). Trimming shortened V by 0 bases and J by 7 bases, and 13 bases separated the two germline ends. From germline, CDR1 is DFQATT and CDR2 SNEGSKA (reference sequence). There are 14 residues in the CDR3. For the CDR3, the DNA is TGCAGTGCTAGAGAGTCGACTAGAAGGAATGAGCAGTTCTTC. Its translation is CSARESTRRNEQFF.

In regard to this clonotype: One end of the junction fails to match germline, which may point to a read error. V is TRBV29-1 and J is TRBJ1-5; 8 bases match TRBD1. CDR1 is SQVTM, CDR2 ANQGSEA, per germline. This CDR3 spans 12 amino acids. CDR3 in amino acids: CSVSGGNQPRHF. CDR3 bases: TGCAGCGTTTCAGGGGGCAATCAGCCCCGGCATTTT.

This clonotype was recorded once. The rearrangement links TRBV28 to TRBJ2-7; D unresolved. V was cut by 4 bases and J by 0 bases, with 16 bases left in between. The CDR3 extends over 16 amino acids. Germline V CDR1 and CDR2: MDHEN, SYDVKM. DNA of the CDR3: TGTGCCAGCAGTTCCCTGAGTAGTCCTAGCTCCTACGAGCAGTACTTC. As protein: CASSSLSSPSSYEQYF.

This clonotype was found once. The CDR3 protein is CSVDGQSTGELFF. CDR3 nucleotides: TGCAGCGTTGACGGGCAGAGCACCGGGGAGCTGTTTTTT. The gene calls are TRBV29-1 and TRBJ2-2; no firm D call. This CDR3 is built from 13 residues. Germline V CDR1 and CDR2: SQVTM, ANQGSEA. Trimming pared 3 bases from V and 4 bases from J, leaving 9 bases between.

The chain carries TRBV7-9 and TRBJ2-3; D might be TRBD1 (5 bases). The V and J ends lost 5 bases and 2 bases respectively, with 17 bases between them. Germline loops: CDR1 SEHNR, CDR2 FQNEAQ (reference sequence). The CDR3 contains 16 residues. The CDR3 loop is CASSQGALGLTDTQYF. The CDR3 DNA sequence: TGTGCCAGCAGCCAAGGGGCCCTTGGCCTCACAGATACGCAGTATTTT.

V usage is TRBV18 and J usage is TRBJ1-4; unclear D gene. Per germline, CDR1 KGHSH and CDR2 LQKENI. This CDR3 contains 14 residues. Trimming cost V 0 bases and J 4 bases, with 6 bases left between them. CDR3 sequence (DNA): TGTGCCAGCTCACCACCGGCGGATAATGAAAAACTGTTTTTT. Amino acids: CASSPPADNEKLFF.

This chain uses TRBV6-5 with TRBJ2-5, with D unresolved. V was cut by 2 bases and J by 4 bases, with 11 bases left in between. Germline V gene data show CDR1 as MNHEY and CDR2 as SVGAGI. The CDR3 covers 14 residues. Here the CDR3 DNA reads TGTGCCAGCAGTTACGGGGTTTTGGGAGAGACCCAGTACTTC. It is translated as CASSYGVLGETQYF.